A single sample gave rise to the 10 T cell receptor beta chains below, sequenced in a study of Ad26.COV2.S vaccination and SARS-CoV-2 variants. The method was immunoSEQ multiplex PCR; TCRdb's version includes in-frame clones alone and lacks a portion of them. This table holds 200,000 to 250,000 clones, over 75% found once. As to treatment: about 20 received Ad26.COV2.S at low or high dose, single or two shots; roughly five received placebo; per-sample allocation not given. The samples were gathered on day 63 after the first injection of vaccine or placebo. Sequencing used peripheral blood, obtained in a trial of Ad26.COV2.S vaccine versus placebo. Receptors were obtained from a person aged 18-65 years who received the Ad26.COV2.S COVID-19 vaccine or a placebo.

This chain connects TRBV5-1 to TRBJ2-5; the match to TRBD2 covers 8 bases. The CDR3 is made up of 13 amino acids. The germline V gene has CDR1 SGHRS and CDR2 YFSETQ. J was trimmed by 2 bases and V by 4 bases; bases with no gene match: 1. CDR3 nucleotide sequence: TGCGCCAGCAGCCCGGGGGGGCAAGAGACCCAGTACTTC. Protein: CASSPGGQETQYF.

The chain is built from TRBV7-9 and TRBJ2-2, with 8 bases lining up with TRBD2. Germline loops: CDR1 SEHNR, CDR2 FQNEAQ (reference sequence). This CDR3 contains 15 residues. Unmatched junction bases numbered 7, after V lost 5 bases and J lost 5 bases. CDR3 loop: CASSRGLGWTGELFF. CDR3 nucleotide sequence: TGTGCCAGCAGCCGGGGACTAGGTTGGACCGGGGAGCTGTTTTTT.

This chain uses TRBV24-1 with TRBJ1-1; D is ambiguous. The CDR3 has 13 amino acids. The V end was cut by 4 bases, the J end by 11 bases, with 16 bases between. Germline V gene data show CDR1 as KGHDR and CDR2 as SFDVKD. As DNA, the CDR3 is TGTGCCACCAGTGAAATTATTAGAATCTGCGCTTTCTTT. Amino acids: CATSEIIRICAFF.

This sequence joins TRBV27 and TRBJ2-1, with D possibly being TRBD2 (5 bases). The CDR3 length is 14 residues. The V and J ends lost 2 bases and 9 bases respectively, with 14 bases between them. In germline, CDR1 is MNHEY, CDR2 SMNVEV (reference sequence). The DNA for the CDR3 is TGTGCCAGCAGTTTACCCTATGAGGGTAGTGAGCAGTTCTTC. Amino acids: CASSLPYEGSEQFF.

The rearrangement links TRBV18 to TRBJ1-1; TRBD1 is a possible D gene (5 bases). The germline V gene encodes CDR1 KGHSH and CDR2 LQKENI. Trimming took off 6 bases at V and 11 bases at J, with 16 bases between the two ends. CDR3 length equals 12 residues. The DNA of the CDR3 is TGTGCCAGCTCCCCGGGGCCCCAGCGGGCTTTCTTT. Its translation: CASSPGPQRAFF.

This clone has a handful of counts. The chain joins TRBV3-1 (or the pseudogene TRBV3-2) to TRBJ1-3; the D is unclear. V lost 4 bases, J lost 2 bases, and 12 bases lay in between. Germline CDR1 LGHDT, CDR2 YNNKEL (reference sequence). This CDR3 has 15 residues. CDR3 in DNA: TGTGCCAGCAGCCCCACCTGGAGACCTGGAAACACCATATATTTT. Amino acid sequence: CASSPTWRPGNTIYF.

The chain combines TRBV7-9 with TRBJ1-3; 9 nucleotides match TRBD1. The CDR3 contains 14 residues. Germline V gives CDR1 SEHNR, CDR2 FQNEAQ (reference sequence). With V trimmed by 4 bases and J by 2 bases, 0 bases remained unmatched. The DNA of the CDR3 is TGTGCCAGCAGCTGGGACAGGGCTGGAAACACCATATATTTT. Amino acids: CASSWDRAGNTIYF.

This clone was found a few times. The CDR3 DNA reads as TGTGCCAGCAGCCCAGACAGGGGGACCGATAATTCACCCCTCCACTTT. It encodes CASSPDRGTDNSPLHF. The rearrangement uses TRBV4-2 and TRBJ1-6; TRBD1 aligns across 9 bases. J was trimmed by 5 bases and V by 4 bases; bases with no gene match: 6. This CDR3 comprises 16 residues. CDR1 and CDR2 (germline): LGHNA, YNFKEQ.

The chain employs TRBV21-1 and TRBJ1-4; the tabulated D call, TRBD1, remains unverified against the DNA. TRBV21-1 is a listed pseudogene. This CDR3 spans 18 amino acids. In DNA form, the CDR3 reads TGTGCCAGCAGCAAATCGGACAGGGTCCCCGAGGGGAATGAAAAACTGTTTTTT. This encodes CASSKSDRVPEGNEKLFF.

The V gene is TRBV6-5, the J gene TRBJ2-2; D unresolved. V lost 7 bases to trimming and J lost 1 base, with 10 bases between them. The CDR3 spans 14 residues. CDR1 and CDR2 from the germline V gene are MNHEY and SVGAGI. The CDR3 DNA reads as TGTGCCAGCAAGAGAGGCGGGAACACCGGGGAGCTGTTTTTT. This encodes CASKRGGNTGELFF.